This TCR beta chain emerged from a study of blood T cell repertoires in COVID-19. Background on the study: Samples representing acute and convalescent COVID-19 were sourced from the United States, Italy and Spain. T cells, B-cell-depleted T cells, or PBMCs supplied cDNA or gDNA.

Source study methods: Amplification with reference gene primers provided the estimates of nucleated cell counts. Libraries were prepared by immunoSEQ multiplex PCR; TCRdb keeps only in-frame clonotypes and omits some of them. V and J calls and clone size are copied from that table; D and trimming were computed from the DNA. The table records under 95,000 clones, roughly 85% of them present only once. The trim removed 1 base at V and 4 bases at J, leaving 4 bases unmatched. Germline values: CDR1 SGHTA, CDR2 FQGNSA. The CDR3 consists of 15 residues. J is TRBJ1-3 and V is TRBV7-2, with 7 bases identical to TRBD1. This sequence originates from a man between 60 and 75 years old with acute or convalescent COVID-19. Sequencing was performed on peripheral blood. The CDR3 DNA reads TGTGCCAGCAGCTTAGTCGGGACAGCCGGAAACACCATATATTTT. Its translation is CASSLVGTAGNTIYF.